What follows is one TCR beta chain and its context. Repertoires were generated with immunoSEQ multiplex PCR, while TCRdb's copy carries only in-frame clones and drops some. This table has over 100,000 clones, around nine tenths appearing once. This sample was included in a study of blood T cell repertoires in COVID-19. Germline V gene sequence: CDR1 WNHNN, CDR2 SYGVQD (reference sequence). The V and J ends lost 3 bases and 4 bases respectively, with 24 bases between them. This CDR3 is 18 amino acids long. The specimen was peripheral blood. This TCR came from a woman in her 70s with COVID-19, enrolled during active disease. This chain joins TRBV10-1 and TRBJ2-5, with D possibly TRBD2 on 7 matching bases. The DNA of the CDR3 is TGCGCCAGCAGTGAAAGGGGAAGGGCCGGGGGGCGTCGAGAGACCCAGTACTTC. Its protein product is CASSERGRAGGRRETQYF.